The 31 T cell receptor beta chains below all came from one sample that was sequenced in a study of shared clonotypes between healthy human individuals. The naive CD8 subset, CD45RO-negative cells positively selected for CCR7, excluded terminally differentiated effector memory CD45RA+ cells. The data were produced by immunoSEQ multiplex PCR, yet TCRdb's version contains in-frame clones alone and is incomplete. Here the sample spans hundreds of thousands of clones, about 95% being singletons. Sequenced input: naive CD8+ T cells sorted from blood. These receptor sequences come from a woman aged 25-40 years in good health.

The chain recombines TRBV4-1 with TRBJ2-2; possible D gene TRBD2, 6 bases. The CDR3 sequence is 16 residues long. V was shortened by 4 bases and J by 4 bases, with 16 bases between the two germline ends. Germline CDR1 and CDR2: MGHRA and YSYEKL. CDR3 in amino acids: CASSPLPLGGTGELFF. In DNA, the CDR3 is TGCGCCAGCAGCCCATTACCTCTCGGGGGCACCGGGGAGCTGTTTTTT.

This rearrangement joins TRBV6-5 to TRBJ2-1; maybe TRBD1 (6 bases). Looked up from germline, CDR1 is MNHEY and CDR2 is SVGAGI. V was cut by 5 bases and J by 6 bases, with 11 bases left in between. The CDR3 loop spans 13 amino acids. DNA of the CDR3: TGTGCCAGCAGTCAGGTAGGGGGCAATGAGCAGTTCTTC. Protein: CASSQVGGNEQFF.

The chain employs TRBV6-1 and TRBJ2-2; 7 bases are shared with TRBD1. Germline lookup yields CDR1 MNHNS and CDR2 SASEGT. The CDR3 covers 16 residues. V lost 4 bases and J lost 4; bases outside the gene matches: 9. CDR3 residues: CASSGYRDSLTGELFF. The CDR3 coding sequence is TGTGCCAGCAGTGGATACCGGGACAGCCTCACCGGGGAGCTGTTTTTT.

The J gene is TRBJ2-7, the V gene TRBV28; 10 bases align to TRBD1. This CDR3 is built from 17 residues. Germline assignment: CDR1 MDHEN and CDR2 SYDVKM. The trim removed 4 bases at V and 2 bases at J, leaving 11 bases unmatched. CDR3 in DNA: TGTGCCAGCAGTTCGTCCGGTGTGGGGACAGGGGCCTACGAGCAGTACTTC. Translation: CASSSSGVGTGAYEQYF.

The chain has TRBV7-2 and TRBJ2-7; 8 positions agree with TRBD2. The CDR3 runs 15 residues. Germline CDR1 is SGHTA and CDR2 is FQGNSA. Trimming cost V 4 bases and J 3 bases; bases outside gene matches: 8. The CDR3 reads CASSSTASGYYEQYF. In nucleotides, the CDR3 is TGTGCCAGCAGCTCCACGGCTAGCGGGTACTACGAGCAGTACTTC.

V usage is TRBV13 and J usage is TRBJ2-2, with D possibly being TRBD1 or TRBD2 (5 bases each). Germline-derived CDR1 and CDR2 are PRHDT and FYEKMQ (reference sequence). Deletions cut 0 bases from V and 0 bases from J, with 11 bases between. The CDR3 covers 17 residues. The CDR3 region is CASSLGQGVSNTGELFF. CDR3 nucleotides: TGTGCCAGCAGCTTAGGCCAGGGAGTATCGAACACCGGGGAGCTGTTTTTT.

The J gene is TRBJ2-1, the V gene TRBV5-4, with 11 positions matching TRBD2. With 2 bases clipped from V and 5 bases from J, the junction kept 6 bases outside the gene matches. CDR3 length equals 16 residues. Germline loops: CDR1 SGHNT, CDR2 YYREEE (reference sequence). The CDR3 is CASSFKAGLADNEQFF. DNA for the CDR3: TGTGCCAGCAGCTTCAAGGCGGGACTAGCGGACAATGAGCAGTTCTTC.

Comment on this clone: Other nucleotide sequences in the sample specify the same CDR3. This chain connects TRBV27 to TRBJ2-7; the match to TRBD1 covers 10 bases. The CDR3 runs to 14 residues. The V and J ends lost 8 bases and 2 bases, in that order; junction bases with no gene match: 6. Germline CDR1 is MNHEY and CDR2 is SMNVEV (reference sequence). CDR3 in amino acids: CASAPGTGAYEQYF. In nucleotides, the CDR3 is TGTGCCAGCGCTCCCGGGACAGGGGCCTACGAGCAGTACTTC.

V is TRBV28 and J is TRBJ1-4, with a possible D match to TRBD1 (5 bases). Looked up from germline, CDR1 is MDHEN and CDR2 is SYDVKM. The V gene lost 3 bases and the J gene lost 4 bases, with 9 bases spanning the gap. CDR3 length: 14 amino acids. CDR3 residues: CASSFWGDNEKLFF. DNA for the CDR3: TGTGCCAGCAGTTTTTGGGGCGATAATGAAAAACTGTTTTTT.

The chain combines TRBV4-1 with TRBJ2-5; D gene ambiguous. The CDR3 extends over 15 amino acids. Trimming took 2 bases from V and 1 from J, leaving 11 bases between them. Germline V CDR1 and CDR2: MGHRA, YSYEKL. The CDR3, as DNA: TGCGCCAGCAGCCAATTCATAACAGTCCAAGAGACCCAGTACTTC. Protein sequence: CASSQFITVQETQYF.

This sequence joins TRBV11-2 and TRBJ2-3, with 8 bases aligning to TRBD2. The CDR3 totals 15 residues. Germline V gives CDR1 SGHAT, CDR2 FQNNGV. With V trimmed by 4 bases and J by 1 base, 4 bases remained unmatched. This CDR3 is CASSSAGERTDTQYF. Here the CDR3 DNA reads TGTGCCAGCAGCTCAGCGGGAGAGCGCACAGATACGCAGTATTTT.

The CDR3 DNA is TGTGCCACCAGCAGAGTCGGCGGCACAGATACGCAGTATTTT. Amino acids: CATSRVGGTDTQYF. The V call is TRBV15, the J call TRBJ2-3; D call uncertain. CDR1 and CDR2 (germline): LNHNV, YYDKDF (reference sequence). This CDR3 is 14 amino acids long. Trimming took off 1 base at V and 1 base at J, with 6 bases between the two ends.

The chain uses TRBV19 and TRBJ2-1; TRBD2 agrees at 7 bases. This CDR3 contains 15 residues. With 2 bases clipped from V and 3 bases from J, the junction kept 4 bases outside the gene matches. Germline values: CDR1 LNHDA, CDR2 SQIVND (reference sequence). CDR3 in amino acids: CASSISLADYNEQFF. The CDR3 DNA is TGTGCCAGTAGTATAAGTCTAGCGGACTACAATGAGCAGTTCTTC. Full variable domain (outside the CDR3, taken from reference TRBV19 and TRBJ2-1): DGGITQSPKYLFRKEGQNVTLSCEQNLNHDAMYWYRQDPGQGLRLIYYSQIVNDFQKGDIAEGYSVSREKKESFPLTVTSAQKNPTAFYLCASSISLADYNEQFFGPGTRLTVL.

The chain links TRBV11-2 to TRBJ2-7, with 8 bases aligning to TRBD2. Trimming at V came to 1 base and at J to 5 bases, leaving 7 bases not matched to a gene. The CDR3 runs to 15 residues. The germline CDR1 and CDR2 sequences are SGHAT and FQNNGV. DNA for the CDR3: TGTGCCAGCAGCTTAGTGGGGACTAGGTTCGACGAGCAGTACTTC. Residues: CASSLVGTRFDEQYF.

In nucleotides, the CDR3 is TGCAGTGCTGCCACGGGGTATGGCTACACCTTC. This sequence encodes CSAATGYGYTF. The V call is TRBV20-1, the J call TRBJ1-2; no reliable D call. V was shortened by 5 bases and J by 5 bases, with 9 bases between the two germline ends. There are 11 residues in the CDR3. The V gene's germline CDR1 is DFQATT and CDR2 SNEGSKA (reference sequence).

This clone was observed a handful of times. The chain is built from TRBV19 and TRBJ2-7, with TRBD1 matching over 7 bases. The CDR3 is 15 residues long. CDR1 and CDR2 from the germline V gene are LNHDA and SQIVND (reference sequence). V shed 5 bases and J 0 bases; nucleotides not matched to a gene: 7. The DNA of the CDR3 is TGTGCCAGTAGTCCCGGACAGGATCCCTCCTACGAGCAGTACTTC. As protein: CASSPGQDPSYEQYF.

The chain joins TRBV6-1 to TRBJ2-7, with 9 bases matching TRBD2. The CDR3 covers 16 residues. Germline trimming cut 2 bases from V and 1 base from J; bases unmatched to any gene: 6. Per the germline V gene, CDR1 is MNHNS and CDR2 is SASEGT. CDR3 region: CASSEHRREGSYEQYF. CDR3 nucleotide sequence: TGTGCCAGCAGTGAACATCGGCGGGAGGGGTCCTACGAGCAGTACTTC.

The chain joins TRBV28 to TRBJ1-5; D is unresolved. The V end lost 5 bases, the J end lost 11 bases, and 16 bases lay between the germline ends. CDR3 length: 13 amino acids. The V gene's germline CDR1 is MDHEN and CDR2 SYDVKM. DNA of the CDR3: TGTGCCAGCAGTCCCCCCTCACTCGTTGCCCAGCATTTT. Translation gives CASSPPSLVAQHF.

The V and J genes are TRBV9 and TRBJ2-3; TRBD2 matches at 11 bases. The V gene's germline CDR1 is SGDLS and CDR2 YYNGEE. The V segment lost 3 bases and the J segment 0 bases; nucleotides outside the gene matches: 6. The CDR3 loop spans 17 amino acids. The CDR3 nucleotides read TGTGCCAGCAGCGGGACTAGCGGGCCTTTTAGCACAGATACGCAGTATTTT. This encodes CASSGTSGPFSTDTQYF.

The gene calls are TRBV6-1 and TRBJ1-2, with no clear D. V lost 1 base and J 4 bases, leaving 13 bases between the germline ends. The germline CDR1 and CDR2 sequences are MNHNS and SASEGT. This CDR3 is 15 amino acids long. CDR3 amino acids: CASSEDEGSSYGYTF. CDR3 sequence (DNA): TGTGCCAGCAGTGAAGATGAGGGATCTAGCTATGGCTACACCTTC.

In its sample, this clone was seen once. The J gene is TRBJ2-5, the V gene TRBV27; D gene unclear. Matching the DNA end better, TRBJ2-7 makes the J call doubtful. The germline CDR1 and CDR2 sequences are MNHEY and SMNVEV (reference sequence). The CDR3 is made up of 14 amino acids. The CDR3 nucleotides read TGTGCCAGCAGTTCCTTTGGCCGGGCCTACGAGCAGTACTTC. Its translation: CASSSFGRAYEQYF.

The V call is TRBV27, the J call TRBJ1-5; D not certain. From germline, CDR1 is MNHEY and CDR2 SMNVEV (reference sequence). CDR3 length: 16 amino acids. The ends were cut back, 6 bases at V and 5 bases at J, with 20 bases in the middle. The CDR3 coding sequence is TGTGCCAGCAGCCCCCACGTCGGGCGGGCGGATCAGCCCCAGCATTTT. Its translation: CASSPHVGRADQPQHF.

This clone has just one count. This rearrangement joins TRBV28 to TRBJ1-2, with D unresolved. Germline loops: CDR1 MDHEN, CDR2 SYDVKM. The CDR3 extends over 12 amino acids. Trimming shortened V by 5 bases and J by 8 bases, and 12 bases separated the two germline ends. The CDR3 region is CASSPDTNGYTF. Written as DNA, the CDR3 is TGTGCCAGCAGTCCTGACACGAACGGCTACACCTTC.

V usage is TRBV13 and J usage is TRBJ2-5, with 8 bases aligning to TRBD2. The ends lost 4 bases at V and 4 bases at J; junction bases unmatched: 2. The CDR3 runs to 13 residues. Germline loops: CDR1 PRHDT, CDR2 FYEKMQ (reference sequence). The CDR3 loop reads CASSSGLGETQYF. Written as DNA, the CDR3 is TGTGCCAGCAGCTCGGGACTAGGAGAGACCCAGTACTTC.

This chain joins TRBV6-5 and TRBJ2-5, with 7 nucleotides matching TRBD1. The DNA end favors TRBJ2-7, so the J call may be wrong. The CDR3 contains 13 residues. The germline V gene has CDR1 MNHEY and CDR2 SVGAGI. CDR3 residues: CASSYQGVHEQYF. CDR3 nucleotide sequence: TGTGCCAGCAGTTATCAGGGGGTCCACGAGCAGTACTTC.

The V and J genes are TRBV27 and TRBJ1-5, with D unresolved. Germline CDR1 reads MNHEY; CDR2 reads SMNVEV (reference sequence). The CDR3 runs 14 residues. V lost 5 bases and J 0 bases, leaving 8 bases between the germline ends. DNA of the CDR3: TGTGCCAGCAGTACGACTCCTAGCAATCAGCCCCAGCATTTT. Protein: CASSTTPSNQPQHF.

The table lists this clone with a few counts. V gene TRBV4-1 combines with J gene TRBJ2-7, with 14 bases aligning to TRBD2. The V segment lost 1 base and the J segment 5 bases; nucleotides outside the gene matches: 4. The CDR3 totals 16 residues. Germline CDR1 is MGHRA and CDR2 is YSYEKL. In DNA form, the CDR3 reads TGCGCCAGCAGCCAAGGACTAGCGGGAGGGATCGACGAGCAGTACTTC. Translated: CASSQGLAGGIDEQYF.

The chain recombines TRBV13 with TRBJ2-3, with a possible D match to TRBD1 (6 bases). The germline gives CDR1 PRHDT, CDR2 FYEKMQ (reference sequence). V lost 4 bases, J lost 2 bases, and 16 bases lay in between. The CDR3 spans 16 residues. The CDR3 DNA sequence: TGTGCCAGCAGCTCGGCGGACAGTCTCTTCACAGATACGCAGTATTTT. Translating it yields CASSSADSLFTDTQYF.

CDR3 sequence reads: CASSLLPVGSYNEQFF. CDR3 coding DNA: TGTGCCAGCAGCTTATTACCTGTGGGGTCCTACAATGAGCAGTTCTTC. The J gene is TRBJ2-1, the V gene TRBV7-3; unclear D gene. The CDR3 contains 16 residues. V gave up 2 bases and J gave up 1 base, with 12 bases separating them. Germline V lookup: CDR1 SGHTA, CDR2 FQGTGA.

The V call is TRBV4-1, the J call TRBJ2-1, with D uncertain. Germline loops: CDR1 MGHRA, CDR2 YSYEKL. CDR3 length equals 17 residues. V was trimmed by 4 bases and J by 7 bases, leaving 23 bases between them. CDR3 in amino acids: CASSLSEGSSAINEQFF. The CDR3 nucleotides read TGCGCCAGCAGCCTCTCGGAAGGGTCTTCGGCTATAAATGAGCAGTTCTTC.

The CDR3 region is CATSSPGPISYEQYF. In DNA form, the CDR3 reads TGTGCCACCAGCAGTCCGGGACCGATCTCCTACGAGCAGTACTTC. The chain links TRBV15 to TRBJ2-7; TRBD1 or TRBD2 may be the D gene (5 bases each). Germline CDR1 reads LNHNV; CDR2 reads YYDKDF (reference sequence). With 3 bases removed from V and 0 bases from J, the gap between germline ends came to 12 bases. This CDR3 is built from 15 residues.